This T cell receptor beta chain is drawn from a study of T cells after yellow fever vaccination. Study-wide results and caveats: Repertoires obtained by FACS sorting could include abundant clonotypes that entered as contaminants from the bulk population. Just a small share of clonotypes turned up in the CD4 compartment as well as the CD8 compartment. The secondary response was weaker, and its peak arrived faster, on day 5 versus 15.

This CDR3 contains 14 residues. Germline CDR1 MNHEY, CDR2 SVGAGI. Trimming shortened V by 6 bases and J by 1 base, and 10 bases separated the two germline ends. TCRdb reanalysed the 5' RACE reads using MiXCR and keeps one entry per CDR3 protein. The sample includes roughly 120,000 distinct CDR3 sequences, 7.4% of them seen just once. This clonotype was counted only a few times. What it binds is unknown. The TCR comes from a man aged 18 to 29 who received the YFV17D yellow fever vaccine. Sequenced material: CD4+ T cells sorted from PBMCs, taken 9 to 11 days after the first yellow fever vaccination. V and J are TRBV6-5 and TRBJ1-3; no clear D. CDR3 bases: TGTGCCAGCAGAACAGAGAATTCTGGAAACACCATATATTTT. Translating it yields CASRTENSGNTIYF.